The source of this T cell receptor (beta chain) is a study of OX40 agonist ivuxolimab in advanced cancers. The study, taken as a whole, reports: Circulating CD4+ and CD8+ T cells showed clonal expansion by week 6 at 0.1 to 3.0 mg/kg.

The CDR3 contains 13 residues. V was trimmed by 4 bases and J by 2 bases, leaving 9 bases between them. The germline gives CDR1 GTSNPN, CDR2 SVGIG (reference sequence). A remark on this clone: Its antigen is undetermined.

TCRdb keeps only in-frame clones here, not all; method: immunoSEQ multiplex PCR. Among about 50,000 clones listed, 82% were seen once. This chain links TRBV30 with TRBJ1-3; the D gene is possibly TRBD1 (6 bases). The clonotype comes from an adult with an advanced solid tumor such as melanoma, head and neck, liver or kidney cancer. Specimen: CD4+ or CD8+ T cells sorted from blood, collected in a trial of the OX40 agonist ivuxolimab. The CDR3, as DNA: TGTGCCTGGAACCCAGGGGCTGGAAACACCATATATTTT. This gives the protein CAWNPGAGNTIYF.